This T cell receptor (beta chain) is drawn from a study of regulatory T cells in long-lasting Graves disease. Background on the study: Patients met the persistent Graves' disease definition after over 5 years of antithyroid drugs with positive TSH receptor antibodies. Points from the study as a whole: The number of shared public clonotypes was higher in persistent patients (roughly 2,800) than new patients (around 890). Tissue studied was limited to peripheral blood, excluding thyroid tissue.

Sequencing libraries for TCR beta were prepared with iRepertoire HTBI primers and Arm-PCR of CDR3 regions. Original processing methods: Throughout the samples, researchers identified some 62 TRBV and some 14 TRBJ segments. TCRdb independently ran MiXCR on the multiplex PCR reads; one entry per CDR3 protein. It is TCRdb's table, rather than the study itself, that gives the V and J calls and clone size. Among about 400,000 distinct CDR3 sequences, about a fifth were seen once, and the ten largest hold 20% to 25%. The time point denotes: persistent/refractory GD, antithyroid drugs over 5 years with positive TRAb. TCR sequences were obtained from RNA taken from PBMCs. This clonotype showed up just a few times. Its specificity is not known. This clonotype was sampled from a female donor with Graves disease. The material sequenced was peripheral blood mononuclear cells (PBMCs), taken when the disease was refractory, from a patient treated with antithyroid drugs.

The CDR3 region has the DNA TGCGCCAGCTCGTTCACAGAGTGGACTGAAGCTTTCTTT. Its translation is CASSFTEWTEAFF. The V gene is TRBV5-1, the J gene TRBJ1-1, with no clear D. The ends were cut back, 7 bases at V and 5 bases at J, with 15 bases in the middle. The length of the CDR3 is 13 residues. The germline V gene encodes CDR1 SGHRS and CDR2 YFSETQ.